This T cell receptor (beta chain) was captured in a study of beta chain features in type 1 diabetes. All of the isolated RNA was reverse transcribed, so expressed TCRB transcripts were sequenced. For naive, central memory and regulatory T cell samples, reads averaged roughly 3.5 million. Clones were read by immunoSEQ multiplex PCR, and TCRdb kept only the in-frame ones, dropping some. The sample comprises around 400,000 clones, about 15% of which are singletons, and under 0.02% rests with the top ten. In germline, CDR1 is SGHTA, CDR2 FQGNSA. Trimming removed 5 bases from V and 0 bases from J, with 12 bases in between. The CDR3 totals 15 residues. This clone occurred a few times.

This TCR was recovered from a young woman in good health. The chain carries TRBV7-2 and TRBJ2-3; no clear D gene. The sequencing sample was made of naive CD4+ T cells from blood. CDR3 sequence: CASSRHGSSTDTQYF. The DNA of the CDR3 is TGTGCCAGCAGCCGCCACGGGTCTAGCACAGATACGCAGTATTTT.